These 19 T cell receptor beta chains came from one sample sequenced in a study of cytomegalovirus exposure and HLA in healthy donors. With 60 Vbeta and 13 Jbeta primers, the PCR was carried out. The assay was immunoSEQ multiplex PCR, and TCRdb's table has in-frame clones only and misses some. In the table there are 25,000 to 30,000 clones, about 60% of which are singletons. Sequencing was done on a sample of PBMCs. These receptors all come from a male donor in good health and CMV-seropositive.

V gene TRBV30 combines with J gene TRBJ2-7; no clear D gene. Germline loops: CDR1 GTSNPN, CDR2 SVGIG (reference sequence). The CDR3 is 14 residues long. The germline V and J ends were trimmed by 4 bases and 2 bases, with 15 bases remaining between them. CDR3 in DNA: TGTGCCTGGAAACTTGGCGGAATTACCTACGAGCAGTACTTC. Amino acid sequence: CAWKLGGITYEQYF.

The rearrangement uses TRBV7-6 and TRBJ1-1; TRBD1 matches 7 bases. This CDR3 has 13 residues. Germline CDR1 is SGHVS and CDR2 is FNYEAQ. V was clipped by 5 bases and J by 5 bases; unmatched bases: 5. CDR3 in DNA: TGTGCCAGCAGCGCAACGGACAGGACTGAAGCTTTCTTT. Protein product: CASSATDRTEAFF.

The gene calls are TRBV15 and TRBJ2-7; D gene ambiguous. The V gene lost 0 bases and the J gene lost 2 bases, with 8 bases spanning the gap. The CDR3 is made up of 14 amino acids. Per germline, CDR1 LNHNV and CDR2 YYDKDF (reference sequence). CDR3 nucleotide sequence: TGTGCCACCAGCAGAGATGAGTACGCCTACGAGCAGTACTTC. Translation: CATSRDEYAYEQYF.

V usage is TRBV19 and J usage is TRBJ2-1, with D possibly matching TRBD1 (6 bases). Germline V lookup: CDR1 LNHDA, CDR2 SQIVND (reference sequence). The CDR3 covers 16 residues. V was clipped by 1 base and J by 2 bases, with 12 bases between them. CDR3 sequence: CASSIGQGYAYNEQFF. The CDR3 DNA reads TGTGCCAGTAGTATAGGGCAGGGGTACGCCTACAATGAGCAGTTCTTC.

The chain carries TRBV18 and TRBJ1-5; maybe TRBD1 (5 bases). V lost 6 bases and J lost 1, with 10 bases in between. The length of the CDR3 is 14 residues. The germline V gene has CDR1 KGHSH and CDR2 LQKENI. The DNA for the CDR3 is TGTGCCAGCTCTCCGGACATAAGCAATCAGCCCCAGCATTTT. It translates to CASSPDISNQPQHF. Combining the CDR3 with reference TRBV18 and TRBJ1-5 gives the whole variable domain NAGVMQNPRHLVRRRGQEARLRCSPMKGHSHVYWYRQLPEEGLKFMVYLQKENIIDESGMPKERFSAEFPKEGPSILRIQQVVRGDSAAYFCASSPDISNQPQHFGDGTRLSIL.

V is TRBV5-1 and J is TRBJ1-4, with TRBD1 identical over 11 bases. The CDR3 extends over 14 amino acids. Germline values: CDR1 SGHRS, CDR2 YFSETQ. The junction had 4 bases not matched to a gene; V was cut back by 5 bases and J by 7 bases. The CDR3 DNA follows: TGCGCCAGCAGACCCGGGACAGGGGGTGAAAAACTGTTTTTT. Translated, it gives CASRPGTGGEKLFF. The complete variable domain, with remaining parts taken from reference TRBV5-1 and TRBJ1-4, reads KAGVTQTPRYLIKTRGQQVTLSCSPISGHRSVSWYQQTPGQGLQFLFEYFSETQRNKGNFPGRFSGRQFSNSRSEMNVSTLELGDSALYLCASRPGTGGEKLFFGSGTQLSVL.

This clone was found a few times. V usage is TRBV27 and J usage is TRBJ2-7, with 10 bases lining up with TRBD2. Germline V CDR1 and CDR2: MNHEY, SMNVEV (reference sequence). Trimming at V came to 3 bases and at J to 2 bases, leaving 4 bases not matched to a gene. This CDR3 is built from 15 residues. In DNA, the CDR3 is TGTGCCAGCAGTTTGGCTAGCGGGAGTCCCTACGAGCAGTACTTC. As protein: CASSLASGSPYEQYF.

The chain employs TRBV19 and TRBJ1-1; unclear D gene. The germline CDR1 and CDR2 sequences are LNHDA and SQIVND (reference sequence). The V gene lost 2 bases and the J gene lost 4 bases, with 11 bases spanning the gap. This CDR3 has 14 residues. In nucleotides, the CDR3 is TGTGCCAGTAGTATACAGGTAGGGAGCACTGAAGCTTTCTTT. Translated, it gives CASSIQVGSTEAFF.

This chain joins TRBV7-9 and TRBJ1-1; weak D call: TRBD1 (5 bases). Trimming shortened V by 3 bases and J by 4 bases, and 9 bases separated the two germline ends. The CDR3 runs to 13 residues. The germline V gene has CDR1 SEHNR and CDR2 FQNEAQ (reference sequence). Here the CDR3 reads CASSFTGRTEAFF. Here the CDR3 DNA reads TGTGCCAGCAGCTTCACAGGTCGCACTGAAGCTTTCTTT.

The chain couples TRBV6-1 to TRBJ2-1; TRBD1 is a possible D gene (6 bases). The length of the CDR3 is 15 residues. Between the trimmed V and J ends, which lost 7 bases and 6 bases, there was a span of 19 bases. CDR1 and CDR2 (germline): MNHNS, SASEGT. For the CDR3, the DNA is TGTGCCAGCAACCGAATACAGGGAGCGGTCAATGAGCAGTTCTTC. Translation: CASNRIQGAVNEQFF.

The chain employs TRBV5-1 and TRBJ2-1, with D possibly matching TRBD2 (6 bases). This CDR3 comprises 12 residues. Germline values: CDR1 SGHRS, CDR2 YFSETQ. The V and J ends lost 5 bases and 7 bases respectively, with 10 bases between them. CDR3 coding DNA: TGCGCCAGCAGGACCGGGGGTAATGAGCAGTTCTTC. It codes for CASRTGGNEQFF.

As regards this clone: The same CDR3 is also encoded by other DNA sequences in this sample. The chain is built from TRBV5-1 and TRBJ1-1; D gene unclear. The length of the CDR3 is 12 residues. Trimming removed 0 bases at V and 8 bases at J, with 8 bases between. Per germline, CDR1 SGHRS and CDR2 YFSETQ. CDR3: CASSLGQAEAFF. CDR3 in DNA: TGCGCCAGCAGCTTGGGCCAGGCGGAAGCTTTCTTT.

In DNA, the CDR3 is TGTGCCAGCAGCCCCCTCGGGGGAATGAACACTGAAGCTTTCTTT. Amino acid sequence: CASSPLGGMNTEAFF. This sequence joins TRBV9 and TRBJ1-1; tentative D call: TRBD1 (5 bases). Germline-derived CDR1 and CDR2 are SGDLS and YYNGEE. This CDR3 region has 15 residues. V lost 4 bases and J 0 bases, leaving 13 bases between the germline ends.

The chain couples TRBV7-9 to TRBJ1-5; 7 bases align to TRBD1. After removal of 4 bases from V and 5 bases from J, the junction contained 11 bases not matched to a gene. Germline V CDR1 and CDR2: SEHNR, FQNEAQ (reference sequence). The CDR3 consists of 16 residues. In DNA, the CDR3 is TGTGCCAGCAGCTCTCCACCCGGGACAGTGTATCAGCCCCAGCATTTT. Protein sequence: CASSSPPGTVYQPQHF. The variable domain in full, completed from reference TRBV7-9 and TRBJ1-5, reads DTGVSQNPRHKITKRGQNVTFRCDPISEHNRLYWYRQTLGQGPEFLTYFQNEAQLEKSRLLSDRFSAERPKGSFSTLEIQRTEQGDSAMYLCASSSPPGTVYQPQHFGDGTRLSIL.

This chain uses TRBV6-6 with TRBJ1-1; D remains ambiguous. The CDR3 has 13 amino acids. V was cut by 11 bases and J by 4 bases, with 17 bases left in between. Germline lookup yields CDR1 MNHNY and CDR2 SVGAGI (reference sequence). DNA for the CDR3: TGTGCCGTCCGCATCACAGAAGGCACTGAAGCTTTCTTT. It specifies CAVRITEGTEAFF.

The genes are TRBV5-1 and TRBJ2-2, with 13 bases that match TRBD2. Germline V CDR1 and CDR2: SGHRS, YFSETQ. J gave up 0 bases and V 3 bases, and 2 bases lay outside the gene matches. The CDR3 length is 17 residues. The CDR3 bases are TGCGCCAGCAGCTGGACTAGCGGGAGCCCGAACACCGGGGAGCTGTTTTTT. This gives the protein CASSWTSGSPNTGELFF.

Judged by abundance, this clone is medium-sized (0.01 to 0.1%). The chain is built from TRBV27 and TRBJ2-3; the match to TRBD2 covers 13 bases. V was pared by 6 bases and J by 0 bases, with 12 bases of the junction left unmatched. Germline values: CDR1 MNHEY, CDR2 SMNVEV (reference sequence). CDR3 size: 19 residues. In nucleotides, the CDR3 is TGTGCCAGCAGACGACTAGCGGGAGGTCTTCTTACTAGCACAGATACGCAGTATTTT. Translated, it gives CASRRLAGGLLTSTDTQYF.

In this sample, this clone turned up once. The J gene is TRBJ1-2, the V gene TRBV7-8; D gene unclear. V lost 2 bases, J lost 2 bases, and 6 bases lay in between. CDR1 and CDR2 (germline): SGHVS, FQNEAQ. The CDR3 has 13 amino acids. The CDR3 DNA follows: TGTGCCAGCAGCTTACGGGAAAACTATGGCTACACCTTC. Its protein is CASSLRENYGYTF.

This chain links TRBV7-3 with TRBJ2-7; 7 bases are a match to TRBD1. Germline CDR1 and CDR2: SGHTA and FQGTGA. The CDR3 extends over 13 amino acids. V lost 5 bases and J lost 7; bases outside the gene matches: 8. The DNA for the CDR3 is TGTGCCAGCAGCCCGACGACAGGGCTAGAGCAGTACTTC. This sequence encodes CASSPTTGLEQYF.